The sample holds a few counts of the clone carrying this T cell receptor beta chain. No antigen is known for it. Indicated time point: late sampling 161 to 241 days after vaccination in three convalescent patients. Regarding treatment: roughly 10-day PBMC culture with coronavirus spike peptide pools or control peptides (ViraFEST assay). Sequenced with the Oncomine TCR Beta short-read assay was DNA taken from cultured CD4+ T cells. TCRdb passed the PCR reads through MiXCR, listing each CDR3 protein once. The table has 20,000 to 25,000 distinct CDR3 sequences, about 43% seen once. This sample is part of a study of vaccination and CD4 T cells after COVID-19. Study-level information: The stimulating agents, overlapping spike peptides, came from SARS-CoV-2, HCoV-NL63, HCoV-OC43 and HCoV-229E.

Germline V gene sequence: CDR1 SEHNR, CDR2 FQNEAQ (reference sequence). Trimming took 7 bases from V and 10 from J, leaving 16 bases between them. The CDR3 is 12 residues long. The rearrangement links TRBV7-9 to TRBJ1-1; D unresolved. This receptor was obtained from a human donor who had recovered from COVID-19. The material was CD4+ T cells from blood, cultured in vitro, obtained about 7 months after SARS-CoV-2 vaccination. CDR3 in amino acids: CASTHSNGRAFF. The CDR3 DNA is TGTGCCAGCACCCACAGTAACGGGAGAGCTTTCTTT.